Sequencing of this T cell receptor beta chain was carried out in a study of T cell changes during pregnancy in multiple sclerosis. This clone was counted a single time. Clones were read by immunoSEQ multiplex PCR, and TCRdb kept only the in-frame ones, dropping some. The data show about 79,000 clones, with 93% seen just once and 0.75% held by the top ten. The CDR3 has 13 amino acids. The germline gives CDR1 SEHNR, CDR2 FQNEAQ (reference sequence). V was shortened by 0 bases and J by 8 bases, with 10 bases between the two germline ends. The chain employs TRBV7-9 and TRBJ1-2; D ambiguous. Sequenced material: peripheral blood, taken in the second trimester of pregnancy. The TCR comes from a female donor in good health, enrolled as a control in a pregnancy study. The CDR3 region has the DNA TGTGCCAGCAGCTTAGCGGAGGTTGAAGGCTACACCTTC. As protein: CASSLAEVEGYTF.